These T cell receptor beta chains were read from a single sample in a study of CD8+ T cells in alopecia areata. Sequencing was performed with immunoSEQ multiplex PCR; in TCRdb, only in-frame clones are kept and a portion is missing. The sample lists tens of thousands of clones, under 60% occurring once. The material was CD8+ T cells sorted from blood, obtained at roughly week 36, from a patient treated with tofacitinib. These receptors were taken from a human donor with alopecia areata. Each CDR3 is given with its conserved first and last residue. A D gene is named only where the DNA matches it firmly. Clone size is given for some rows only: seen once, a few or many times, or a class if the clone is expanded.

cdr3_nt: TGTGCCAGCAGTTTAAACTGGGGGGGGGAGACCCAGTACTTC
cdr3_aa: CASSLNWGGETQYF
d_call: TRBD2
clone_size: .
j_call: TRBJ2-5
v_call: TRBV27
cdr3_length: 14

cdr3_nt: TGTGCCAGCAGCTTAGCCAGGGGTCAGGCAGATACGCAGTATTTT
cdr3_aa: CASSLARGQADTQYF
d_call: .
clone_size: .
j_call: TRBJ2-3
v_call: TRBV7-9
cdr3_length: 15

cdr3_nt: TGTGCCAGCAGCACTGGGACAGTCTACAATGAGCAGTTCTTC
cdr3_aa: CASSTGTVYNEQFF
d_call: TRBD1
clone_size: once
j_call: TRBJ2-1
v_call: TRBV7-9
cdr3_length: 14

cdr3_nt: TGTGCCAGCAGCGTAGGGGCTAGCCCTGCGGAGACCCAGTACTTC
cdr3_aa: CASSVGASPAETQYF
d_call: .
clone_size: .
j_call: TRBJ2-5
v_call: TRBV9
cdr3_length: 15

cdr3_nt: TGTGCCAGCAGCCTACCCGGACAGGGGGCGTCCTACAATGAGCAGTTCTTC
cdr3_aa: CASSLPGQGASYNEQFF
d_call: TRBD1
clone_size: few
j_call: TRBJ2-1
v_call: TRBV28
cdr3_length: 17

cdr3_nt: TGTGCCAGCAGAGGTAATAACTACGAGCAGTACTTC
cdr3_aa: CASRGNNYEQYF
d_call: .
clone_size: few
j_call: TRBJ2-7
v_call: TRBV27
cdr3_length: 12

cdr3_nt: TGCGCCAGCAGCTTGACGCGAGCACCGAACACCGGGGAGCTGTTTTTT
cdr3_aa: CASSLTRAPNTGELFF
d_call: .
clone_size: once
j_call: TRBJ2-2
v_call: TRBV5-1
cdr3_length: 16

cdr3_nt: TGTGCCAGCAGCGCGCCTTTGGAGAGCTCCTACAATGAGCAGTTCTTC
cdr3_aa: CASSAPLESSYNEQFF
d_call: .
clone_size: .
j_call: TRBJ2-1
v_call: TRBV9
cdr3_length: 16

cdr3_nt: TGTGCCAGCAGCTTCGGGACTAGCGGGTACGAGCAGTACTTC
cdr3_aa: CASSFGTSGYEQYF
d_call: TRBD2
clone_size: few
j_call: TRBJ2-7
v_call: TRBV11-2
cdr3_length: 14

cdr3_nt: TGTGCCAGCAGCCCCCTAGGGCCTGAGCAGTTCTTC
cdr3_aa: CASSPLGPEQFF
d_call: .
clone_size: few
j_call: TRBJ2-1
v_call: TRBV14
cdr3_length: 12

cdr3_nt: TGCAGTGCTATTAAAGGGCGCGAGCAGTACTTC
cdr3_aa: CSAIKGREQYF
d_call: .
clone_size: .
j_call: TRBJ2-7
v_call: TRBV20-1
cdr3_length: 11

cdr3_nt: TGTGCCAGCAGTTTATCGGCGGGGGCGAGATACGAGCAGTACTTC
cdr3_aa: CASSLSAGARYEQYF
d_call: .
clone_size: .
j_call: TRBJ2-7
v_call: TRBV27
cdr3_length: 15

cdr3_nt: TGTGCCAGCAGTTCGCGTGGGGGCTCGGTCTATGGCTACACCTTC
cdr3_aa: CASSSRGGSVYGYTF
d_call: .
clone_size: .
j_call: TRBJ1-2
v_call: TRBV6-5
cdr3_length: 15

cdr3_nt: TGTGCCAGCAGCCCGCCGGGGAGGGATGAGCAGTTCTTC
cdr3_aa: CASSPPGRDEQFF
d_call: TRBD2
clone_size: few
j_call: TRBJ2-1
v_call: TRBV28
cdr3_length: 13

cdr3_nt: TGTGCCACCGAGGGGACAGTAGCTAACTATGGCTACACCTTC
cdr3_aa: CATEGTVANYGYTF
d_call: TRBD1
clone_size: few
j_call: TRBJ1-2
v_call: TRBV28
cdr3_length: 14

cdr3_nt: TGTGCCAGTAGTATAGCCAGGGGTGGTCAGCCCCAGCATTTT
cdr3_aa: CASSIARGGQPQHF
d_call: .
clone_size: .
j_call: TRBJ1-5
v_call: TRBV19
cdr3_length: 14

cdr3_nt: TGTGCCAGCAGTTATAACGCCGGGGAGCTGTTTTTT
cdr3_aa: CASSYNAGELFF
d_call: .
clone_size: few
j_call: TRBJ2-2
v_call: TRBV6-5
cdr3_length: 12

cdr3_nt: TGTGCCAGCAGCGTAGGGACGGGACTCCACACAGATACGCAGTATTTT
cdr3_aa: CASSVGTGLHTDTQYF
d_call: .
clone_size: .
j_call: TRBJ2-3
v_call: TRBV9
cdr3_length: 16

cdr3_nt: TGTGCCAGCAGCCACCTCGGCGAGCAGTACTTC
cdr3_aa: CASSHLGEQYF
d_call: .
clone_size: .
j_call: TRBJ2-7
v_call: TRBV11-2
cdr3_length: 11

cdr3_nt: TGCAGCGTTCACCAGGGTAGCTCCTACGAGCAGTACTTC
cdr3_aa: CSVHQGSSYEQYF
d_call: .
clone_size: few
j_call: TRBJ2-7
v_call: TRBV29-1
cdr3_length: 13

cdr3_nt: TGCGCCAGCAGCTCGACTAGCGTAGTATGGACAGATACGCAGTATTTT
cdr3_aa: CASSSTSVVWTDTQYF
d_call: TRBD2
clone_size: .
j_call: TRBJ2-3
v_call: TRBV5-1
cdr3_length: 16

cdr3_nt: TGCAGCGTGTCCGGGACAGGGTCGAGTCGGGACATTCAGTACTTC
cdr3_aa: CSVSGTGSSRDIQYF
d_call: TRBD1
clone_size: .
j_call: TRBJ2-4
v_call: TRBV29-1
cdr3_length: 15

cdr3_nt: TGTGCCAGCAGCTTAGTGCGAAGGGGGCGCGAGACCCAGTACTTC
cdr3_aa: CASSLVRRGRETQYF
d_call: TRBD1
clone_size: .
j_call: TRBJ2-5
v_call: TRBV7-9
cdr3_length: 15

cdr3_nt: TGTGCCAGCAGTCCCTGGACAGGGAAACAAGAGACCCAGTACTTC
cdr3_aa: CASSPWTGKQETQYF
d_call: TRBD1
clone_size: .
j_call: TRBJ2-5
v_call: TRBV2
cdr3_length: 15

cdr3_nt: TGTGCCAGCAGCTCCGACAGGGTAAACTATGGCTACACCTTC
cdr3_aa: CASSSDRVNYGYTF
d_call: TRBD1
clone_size: .
j_call: TRBJ1-2
v_call: TRBV13
cdr3_length: 14

cdr3_nt: TGTGCCAGCAGCGCTAGCGGGAGTGTTCAAGAGACCCAGTACTTC
cdr3_aa: CASSASGSVQETQYF
d_call: TRBD2
clone_size: .
j_call: TRBJ2-5
v_call: TRBV9
cdr3_length: 15